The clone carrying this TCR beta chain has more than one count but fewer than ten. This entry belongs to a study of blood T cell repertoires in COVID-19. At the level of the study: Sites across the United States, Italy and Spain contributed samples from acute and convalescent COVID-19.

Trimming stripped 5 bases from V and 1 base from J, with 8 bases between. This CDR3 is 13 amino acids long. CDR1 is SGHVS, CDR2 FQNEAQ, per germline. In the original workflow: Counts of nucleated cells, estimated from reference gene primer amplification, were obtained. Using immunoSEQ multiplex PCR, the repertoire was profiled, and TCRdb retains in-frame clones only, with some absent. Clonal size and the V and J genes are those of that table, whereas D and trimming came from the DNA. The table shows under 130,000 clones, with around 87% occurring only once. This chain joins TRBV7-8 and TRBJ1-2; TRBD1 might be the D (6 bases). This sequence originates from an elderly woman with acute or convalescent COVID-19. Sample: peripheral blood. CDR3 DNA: TGTGCCAGCAGCCCAGGGGTTAACTATGGCTACACCTTC. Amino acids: CASSPGVNYGYTF.